Listed below are T cell receptor beta chains from one sample, sequenced in a study of T cell responses to AZD1222 COVID-19 vaccine. The method was immunoSEQ multiplex PCR; TCRdb's version includes in-frame clones alone and lacks a portion of them. Among some 150,000 clones listed, more than 75% were seen once. The sequenced sample was peripheral blood, obtained 28 days after the second AZD1222 dose. These receptors came from an adult who received the AZD1222 COVID-19 vaccine. Each CDR3 is given without its conserved first and last residue. The D gene is left open where the match is weak.

V	D	J	CDR3
TRBV3-1/TRBV3-2	TRBD1	TRBJ1-1	ASSQGTGALGTEAF
TRBV2	-	TRBJ1-2	ASSGTLPNYGYT
TRBV10-3	TRBD2	TRBJ2-1	AIRGPSGGSSYNEQF
TRBV10-1	-	TRBJ2-1	ASSESWQGGPLL
TRBV7-9	-	TRBJ1-1	ASSLFRGVGAGTEAF
TRBV2	-	TRBJ1-4	ASRGTKGSEKLF
TRBV2	-	TRBJ1-1	ASRAGQNTEAF
TRBV6-2/TRBV6-3	-	TRBJ1-1	ASSYWAGMNTEAF
TRBV19	-	TRBJ1-2	ASSISGTYGYT
TRBV4-1	-	TRBJ1-5	ASSQALDRGDGNQPQH
TRBV2	-	TRBJ1-2	ASSELNYGYT
TRBV14	-	TRBJ2-2	ASSQKGLGTGELF
TRBV5-1	TRBD1	TRBJ1-1	ASSLQTGGLNTEAF
TRBV18	-	TRBJ1-2	ASSQDVVLANYGYT
TRBV11-2	TRBD1	TRBJ2-1	ASAQGSSYNEQF
TRBV6-5	-	TRBJ1-5	ASSRERGNQPQH
TRBV5-5	TRBD1	TRBJ2-7	ASSPKGGFYEQY
TRBV24-1	TRBD1	TRBJ2-7	ATTGVSSEQY
TRBV7-9	-	TRBJ1-5	ASSQTGQPQH
TRBV6-5	-	TRBJ1-2	ASSYSDKNYGYT
TRBV19	-	TRBJ1-1	ASGRTGGTEAF
TRBV5-1	TRBD1	TRBJ2-3	ASSLQGFGDTQY
TRBV5-8	-	TRBJ2-2	ASSLEKGSPNTGELF
TRBV19	TRBD1	TRBJ1-5	ASTGDRGSNQPQH
TRBV5-5	-	TRBJ2-3	ASSLRPTQY